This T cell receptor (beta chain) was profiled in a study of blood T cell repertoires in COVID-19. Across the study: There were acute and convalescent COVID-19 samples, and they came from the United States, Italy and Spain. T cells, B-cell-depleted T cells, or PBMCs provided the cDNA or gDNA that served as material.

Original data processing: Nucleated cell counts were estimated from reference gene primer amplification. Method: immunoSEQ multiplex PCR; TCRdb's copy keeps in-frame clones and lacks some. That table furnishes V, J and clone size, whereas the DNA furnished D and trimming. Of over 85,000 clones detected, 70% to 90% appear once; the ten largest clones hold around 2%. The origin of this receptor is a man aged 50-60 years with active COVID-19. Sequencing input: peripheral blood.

CDR3 nucleotide sequence: TGTGCCAGCAGCTTACTTGGGCCTATGACCTTCTTT. Its translation: CASSLLGPMTFF. The chain joins TRBV14 to TRBJ1-1; D uncertain. The V and J ends lost 5 bases and 14 bases respectively, with 18 bases between them. CDR3 size: 12 residues. The germline CDR1 and CDR2 sequences are SGHDN and FVKESK.